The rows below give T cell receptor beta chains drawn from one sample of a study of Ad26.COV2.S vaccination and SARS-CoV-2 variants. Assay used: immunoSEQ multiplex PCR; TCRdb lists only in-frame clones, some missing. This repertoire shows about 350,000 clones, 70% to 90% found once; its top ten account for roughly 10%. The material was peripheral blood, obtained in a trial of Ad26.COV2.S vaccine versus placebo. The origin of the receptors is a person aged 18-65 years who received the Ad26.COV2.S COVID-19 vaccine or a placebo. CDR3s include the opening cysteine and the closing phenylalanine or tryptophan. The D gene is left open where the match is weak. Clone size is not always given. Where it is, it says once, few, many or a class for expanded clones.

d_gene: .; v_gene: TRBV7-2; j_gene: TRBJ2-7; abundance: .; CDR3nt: TGTGCCAGCAGCCGGGACCCTTACGAGCAGTACTTC; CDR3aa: CASSRDPYEQYF
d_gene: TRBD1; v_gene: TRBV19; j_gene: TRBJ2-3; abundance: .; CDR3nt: TGTGCCAGTAGTTCACTCCCACAGGGGGCGCGGGATACGCAGTATTTT; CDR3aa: CASSSLPQGARDTQYF
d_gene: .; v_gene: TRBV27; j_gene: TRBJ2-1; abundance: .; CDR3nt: TGTGCCAGCAGTTTGGTGGGGGCACTACCCAATGAGCAGTTCTTC; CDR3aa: CASSLVGALPNEQFF
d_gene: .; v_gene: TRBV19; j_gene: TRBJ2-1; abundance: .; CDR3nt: TGTGCCAGTAGTATCCTCAACTACTTCAATGAGCAGTTCTTC; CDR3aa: CASSILNYFNEQFF
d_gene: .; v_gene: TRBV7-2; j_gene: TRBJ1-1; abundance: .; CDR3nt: TGTGCCAGCAGCTTAGAAAGCGGGAAGGCTTTCTTT; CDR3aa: CASSLESGKAFF
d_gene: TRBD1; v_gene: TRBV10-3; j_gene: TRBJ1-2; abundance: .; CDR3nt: TGTGCCATGCAGGGGGCGGGGAACTATGGCTACACCTTC; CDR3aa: CAMQGAGNYGYTF
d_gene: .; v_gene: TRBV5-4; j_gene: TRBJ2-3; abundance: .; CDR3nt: TGTGCCAGCAGCTTGAGCCTGTATGCAGATACGCAGTATTTT; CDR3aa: CASSLSLYADTQYF
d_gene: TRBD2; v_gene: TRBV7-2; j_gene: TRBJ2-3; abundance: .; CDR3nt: TGTGCCAGCAGCCCTAGCGGGAGCCGCACAGATACGCAGTATTTT; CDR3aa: CASSPSGSRTDTQYF
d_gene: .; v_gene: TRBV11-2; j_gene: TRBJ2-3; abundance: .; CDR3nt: TGTGCCAGCAGCCCCCAATTCGCAGATACGCAGTATTTT; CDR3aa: CASSPQFADTQYF
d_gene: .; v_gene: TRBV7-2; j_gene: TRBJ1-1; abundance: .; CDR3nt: TGTGCCAGCAGCTTAAGGACCAAGACTGAAGCTTTCTTT; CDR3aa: CASSLRTKTEAFF
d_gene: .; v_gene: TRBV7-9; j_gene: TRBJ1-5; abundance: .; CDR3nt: TGTGCCAGCAGCCGCGGGAATCAGCCCCAGCATTTT; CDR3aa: CASSRGNQPQHF
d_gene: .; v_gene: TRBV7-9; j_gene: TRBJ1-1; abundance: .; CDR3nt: TGTGCCAGCAGCTTGGGGACTGTGGGCACTGAAGCTTTCTTT; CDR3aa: CASSLGTVGTEAFF
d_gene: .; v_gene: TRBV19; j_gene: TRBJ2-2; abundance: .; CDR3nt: TGTGCCAGTGGAGCTGGGTCCGGGGAGCTGTTTTTT; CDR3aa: CASGAGSGELFF
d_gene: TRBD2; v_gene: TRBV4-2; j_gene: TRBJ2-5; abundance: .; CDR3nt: TGTGCCAGCAGCCAAGATCAACTAGCGGGGCCTCTAAGGGGGACCCAGTACTTC; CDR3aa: CASSQDQLAGPLRGTQYF
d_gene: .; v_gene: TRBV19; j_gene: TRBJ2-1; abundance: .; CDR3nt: TGTGCCAGTAGTTCCCCAGGCGACCCGTCCTACAATGAGCAGTTCTTC; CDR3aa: CASSSPGDPSYNEQFF
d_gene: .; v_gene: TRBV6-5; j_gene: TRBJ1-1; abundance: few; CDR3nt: TGTGCCAGCAGTTACTCGAACACTGAAGCTTTCTTT; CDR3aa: CASSYSNTEAFF
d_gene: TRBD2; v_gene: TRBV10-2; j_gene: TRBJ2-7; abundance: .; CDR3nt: TGCGCCAGCAACCTCGGGACTAGCCCTACTAGAGAGCAGTACTTC; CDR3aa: CASNLGTSPTREQYF
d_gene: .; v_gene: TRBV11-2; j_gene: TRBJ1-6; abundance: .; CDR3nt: TGTGCCAGCAGCTTAGGGGACGGAGATAATTCACCCCTCCACTTT; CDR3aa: CASSLGDGDNSPLHF
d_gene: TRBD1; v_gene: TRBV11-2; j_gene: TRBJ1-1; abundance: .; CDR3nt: TGTGCCAGCAGCGCACGACAGGGGGCCCCTGAAGCTTTCTTT; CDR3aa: CASSARQGAPEAFF
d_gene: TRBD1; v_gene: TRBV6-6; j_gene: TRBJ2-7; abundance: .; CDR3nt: TGTGCCAGCAGTAACTCAGGGGGCGTAAACGAGCAGTACTTC; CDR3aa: CASSNSGGVNEQYF
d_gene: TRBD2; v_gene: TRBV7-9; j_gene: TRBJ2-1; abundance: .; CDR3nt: TGTGCCAGCATCCCGGGGACTAGCGGGAGCAATGAGCAGTTCTTC; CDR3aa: CASIPGTSGSNEQFF
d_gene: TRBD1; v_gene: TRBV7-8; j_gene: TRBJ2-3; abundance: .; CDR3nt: TGTGCCAGCAGCTCCGGACAGGGTACGACAGATACGCAGTATTTT; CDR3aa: CASSSGQGTTDTQYF
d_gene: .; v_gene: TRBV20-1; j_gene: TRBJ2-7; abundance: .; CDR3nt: TGCAGTGCTAGTACAGCTTCCTACGAGCAGTACTTC; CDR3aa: CSASTASYEQYF
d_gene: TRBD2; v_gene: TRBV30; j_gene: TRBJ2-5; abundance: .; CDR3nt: TGTGCCTGGAGCGGACTAGCGGAAGAGACCCAGTACTTC; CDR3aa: CAWSGLAEETQYF
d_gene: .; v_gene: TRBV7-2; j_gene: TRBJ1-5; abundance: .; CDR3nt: TGTGCCAGCAGCTTAGCGGGACAAGGGAGCAATCAGCCCCAGCATTTT; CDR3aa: CASSLAGQGSNQPQHF
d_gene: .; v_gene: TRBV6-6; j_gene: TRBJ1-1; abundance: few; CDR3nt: TGTGCCAGCAGTAAAACAGCGAACACTGAAGCTTTCTTT; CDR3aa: CASSKTANTEAFF
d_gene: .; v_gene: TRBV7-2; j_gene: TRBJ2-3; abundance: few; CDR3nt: TGTGCCAGCAGCTTAGGGCGGCCCACAGATACGCAGTATTTT; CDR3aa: CASSLGRPTDTQYF
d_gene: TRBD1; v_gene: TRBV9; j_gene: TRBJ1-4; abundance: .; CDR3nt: TGTGCCAGCAGCGTAGGGACAGGAGATAATGAAAAACTGTTTTTT; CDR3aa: CASSVGTGDNEKLFF
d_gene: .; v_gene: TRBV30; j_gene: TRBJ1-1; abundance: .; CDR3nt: TGTGCCTGGAGTCATCCTAACACTGAAGCTTTCTTT; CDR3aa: CAWSHPNTEAFF
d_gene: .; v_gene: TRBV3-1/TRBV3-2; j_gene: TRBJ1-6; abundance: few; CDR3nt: TGTGCCAGCAGCCAAGGACAGGAGAATTCACCCCTCCACTTT; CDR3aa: CASSQGQENSPLHF
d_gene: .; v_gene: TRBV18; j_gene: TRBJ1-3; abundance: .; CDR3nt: TGTGCCAGCTCACCAAAGTCGGCTGGAAACACCATATATTTT; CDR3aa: CASSPKSAGNTIYF
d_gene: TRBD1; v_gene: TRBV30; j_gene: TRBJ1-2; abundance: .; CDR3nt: TGTGCCTGGAAGGGGGCGCTAGGGTATGGCTACACCTTC; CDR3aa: CAWKGALGYGYTF
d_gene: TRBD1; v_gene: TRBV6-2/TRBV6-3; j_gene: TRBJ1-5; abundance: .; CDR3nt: TGTGCCAGCAGTGAGACCCGACAGGGCGGGTATCAGCCCCAGCATTTT; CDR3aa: CASSETRQGGYQPQHF
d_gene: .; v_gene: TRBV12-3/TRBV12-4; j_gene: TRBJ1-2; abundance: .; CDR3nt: TGTGCCAGCAGTTTAGGGGAGGGTGGCTACACCTTC; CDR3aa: CASSLGEGGYTF
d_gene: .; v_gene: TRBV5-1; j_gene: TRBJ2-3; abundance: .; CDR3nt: TGCGCCAGCAGCGACCAGGGGGGGACTAGCACAGATACGCAGTATTTT; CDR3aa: CASSDQGGTSTDTQYF
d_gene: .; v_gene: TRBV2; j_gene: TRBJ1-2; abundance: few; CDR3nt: TGTGCCAGCAGAAGAGACCGCCTCTATGGCTACACCTTC; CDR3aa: CASRRDRLYGYTF
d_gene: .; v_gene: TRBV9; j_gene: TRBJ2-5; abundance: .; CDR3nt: TGTGCCAGCAGCTGTCTCCGGGGGCCCCAAGAGACCCAGTACTTC; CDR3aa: CASSCLRGPQETQYF
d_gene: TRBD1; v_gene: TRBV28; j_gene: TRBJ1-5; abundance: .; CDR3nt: TGTGCCAGCAATGTTCGGGACAGTACGCCGAATCAGCCCCAGCATTTT; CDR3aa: CASNVRDSTPNQPQHF
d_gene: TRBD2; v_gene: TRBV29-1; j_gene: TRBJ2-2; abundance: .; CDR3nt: TGCAGCGTGTCCCTTGGGGGGGTGAACACCGGGGAGCTGTTTTTT; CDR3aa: CSVSLGGVNTGELFF
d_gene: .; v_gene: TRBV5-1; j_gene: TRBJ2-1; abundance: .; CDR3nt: TGCGCCAGCGGCAGGGTAGACTCCTACAATGAGCAGTTCTTC; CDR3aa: CASGRVDSYNEQFF
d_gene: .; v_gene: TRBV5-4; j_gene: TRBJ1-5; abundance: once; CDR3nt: TGTGCCAGCAGCTCAGGGGTGGGCAATCAGCCCCAGCATTTT; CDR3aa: CASSSGVGNQPQHF
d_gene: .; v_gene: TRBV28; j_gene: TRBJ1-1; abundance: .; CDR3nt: TGTGCCAGCAGTGGGGGGGTCCTCACTGAAGCTTTCTTT; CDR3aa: CASSGGVLTEAFF
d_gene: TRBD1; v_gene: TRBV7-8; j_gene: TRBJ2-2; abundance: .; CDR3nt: TGTGCCAGCAGACCCGACAGGGGTGGGACCGGGGAGCTGTTTTTT; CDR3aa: CASRPDRGGTGELFF
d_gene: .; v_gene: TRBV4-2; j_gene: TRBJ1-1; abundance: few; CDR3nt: TGTGCCAGCAGCCAAGATCAAGAGATGAACACTGAAGCTTTCTTT; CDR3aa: CASSQDQEMNTEAFF
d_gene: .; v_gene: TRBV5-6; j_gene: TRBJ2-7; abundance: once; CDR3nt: TGTGCCAGCAGCTTGAACAACGAGCAGTACTTC; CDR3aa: CASSLNNEQYF
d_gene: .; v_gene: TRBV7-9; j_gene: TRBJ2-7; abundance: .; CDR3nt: TGTGCCAGCAGCTTGGGGTTTGAAGTCTCCTACGAGCAGTACTTC; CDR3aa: CASSLGFEVSYEQYF
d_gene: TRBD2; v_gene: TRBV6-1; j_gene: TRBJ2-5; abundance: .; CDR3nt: TGTGCCAGCAGTGGGACTAGCGGGGGGCGGGGAGAGACCCAGTACTTC; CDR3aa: CASSGTSGGRGETQYF
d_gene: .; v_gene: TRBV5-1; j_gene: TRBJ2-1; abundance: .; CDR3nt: TGCGCCAGCAGCTTTGGGGGAAATGGGTACAATGAGCAGTTCTTC; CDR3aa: CASSFGGNGYNEQFF
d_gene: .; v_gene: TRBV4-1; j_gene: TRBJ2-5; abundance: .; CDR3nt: TGCGCCAGCAGCCAAGATCGGGGGGCCGGGGAGACCCAGTACTTC; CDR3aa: CASSQDRGAGETQYF
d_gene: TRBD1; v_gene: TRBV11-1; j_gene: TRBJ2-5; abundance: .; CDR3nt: TGTGCCAGCACCCAGGGGGCGGGTGAGACCCAGTACTTC; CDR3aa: CASTQGAGETQYF
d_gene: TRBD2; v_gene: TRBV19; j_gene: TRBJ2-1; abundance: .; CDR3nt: TGTGCCAGTAGTCCAACTAGCGGGGGCGACTCCTACAATGAGCAGTTCTTC; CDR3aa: CASSPTSGGDSYNEQFF
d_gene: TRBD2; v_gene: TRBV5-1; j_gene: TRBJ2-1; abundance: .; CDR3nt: TGCGCCAGCATCCTAGAACTAGCGGGGCACAATGAGCAGTTCTTC; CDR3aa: CASILELAGHNEQFF
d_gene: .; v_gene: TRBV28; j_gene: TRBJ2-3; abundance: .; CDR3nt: TGTGCCAGCAGTTTAGGAAACAGGCCGCCCGATACGCAGTATTTT; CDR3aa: CASSLGNRPPDTQYF
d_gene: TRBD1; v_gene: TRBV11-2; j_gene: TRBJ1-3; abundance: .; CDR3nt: TGTGCCAGCAGCTTAGGGACAGGGGCTGGAAACACCATATATTTT; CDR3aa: CASSLGTGAGNTIYF
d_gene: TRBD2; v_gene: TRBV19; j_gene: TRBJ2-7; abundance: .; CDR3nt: TGTGCCAGTAGTATCGTACCTAGCGGGAGGGATTCCTACGAGCAGTACTTC; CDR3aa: CASSIVPSGRDSYEQYF